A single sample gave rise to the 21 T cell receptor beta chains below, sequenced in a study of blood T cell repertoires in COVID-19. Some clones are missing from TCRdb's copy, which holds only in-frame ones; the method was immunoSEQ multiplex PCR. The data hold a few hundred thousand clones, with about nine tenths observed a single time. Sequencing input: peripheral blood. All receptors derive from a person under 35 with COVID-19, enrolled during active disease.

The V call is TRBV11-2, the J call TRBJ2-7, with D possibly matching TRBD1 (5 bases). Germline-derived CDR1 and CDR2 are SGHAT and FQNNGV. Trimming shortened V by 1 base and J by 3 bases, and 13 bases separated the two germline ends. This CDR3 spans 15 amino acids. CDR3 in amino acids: CASSLGGDRGYEQYF. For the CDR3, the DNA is TGTGCCAGCAGCTTAGGGGGTGATAGGGGCTACGAGCAGTACTTC.

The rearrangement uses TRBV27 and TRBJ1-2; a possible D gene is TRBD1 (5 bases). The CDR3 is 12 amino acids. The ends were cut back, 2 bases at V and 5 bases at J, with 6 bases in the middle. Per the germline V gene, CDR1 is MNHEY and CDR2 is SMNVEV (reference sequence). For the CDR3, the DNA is TGTGCCAGCAGTTTAAAGGGGTATGGCTACACCTTC. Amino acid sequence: CASSLKGYGYTF.

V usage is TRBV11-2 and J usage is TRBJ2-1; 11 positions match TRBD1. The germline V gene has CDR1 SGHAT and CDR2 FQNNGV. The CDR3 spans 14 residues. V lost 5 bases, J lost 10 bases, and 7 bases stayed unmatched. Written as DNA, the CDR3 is TGTGCCAGCAGCCGCCGGACAGGGGGCGGGGAGCAGTTCTTC. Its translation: CASSRRTGGGEQFF.

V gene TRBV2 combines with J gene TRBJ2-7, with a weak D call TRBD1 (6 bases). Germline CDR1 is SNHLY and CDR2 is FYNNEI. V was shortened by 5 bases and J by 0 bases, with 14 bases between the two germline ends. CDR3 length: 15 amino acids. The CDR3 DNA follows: TGTGCCAGCAGTCAAGACCGGGACACCTCCTACGAGCAGTACTTC. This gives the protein CASSQDRDTSYEQYF.

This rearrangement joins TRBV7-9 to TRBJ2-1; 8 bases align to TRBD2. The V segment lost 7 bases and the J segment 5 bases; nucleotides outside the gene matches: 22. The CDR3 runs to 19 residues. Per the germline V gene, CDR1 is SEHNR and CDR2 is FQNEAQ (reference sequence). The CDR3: CASILGTGGRSLYDNEQFF. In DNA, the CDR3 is TGTGCCAGCATCCTGGGCACGGGCGGGAGGTCCTTATACGACAATGAGCAGTTCTTC.

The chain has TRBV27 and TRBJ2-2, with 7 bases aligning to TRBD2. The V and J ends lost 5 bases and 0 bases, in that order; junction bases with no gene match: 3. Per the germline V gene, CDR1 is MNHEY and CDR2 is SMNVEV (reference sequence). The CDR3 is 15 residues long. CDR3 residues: CASSPGTTNTGELFF. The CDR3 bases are TGTGCCAGCAGTCCGGGGACTACGAACACCGGGGAGCTGTTTTTT.

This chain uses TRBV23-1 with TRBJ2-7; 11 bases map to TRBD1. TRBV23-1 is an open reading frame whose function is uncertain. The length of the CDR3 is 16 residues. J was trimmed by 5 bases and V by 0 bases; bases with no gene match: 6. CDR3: CASSQSGDRGSNEQYF. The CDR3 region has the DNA TGCGCCAGCAGTCAATCGGGGGACAGGGGGAGCAACGAGCAGTACTTC.

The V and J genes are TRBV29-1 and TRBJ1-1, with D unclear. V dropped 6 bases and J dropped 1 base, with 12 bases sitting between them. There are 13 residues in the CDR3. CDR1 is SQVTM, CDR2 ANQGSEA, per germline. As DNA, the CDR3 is TGCAGCGTCGAACGTACAGAGAACACTGAAGCTTTCTTT. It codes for CSVERTENTEAFF.

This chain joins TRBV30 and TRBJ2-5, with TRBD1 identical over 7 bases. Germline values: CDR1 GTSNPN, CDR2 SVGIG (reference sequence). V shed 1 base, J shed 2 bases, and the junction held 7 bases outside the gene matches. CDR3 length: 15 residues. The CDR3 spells CAWSGGQTVQETQYF. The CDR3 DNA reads TGTGCCTGGAGTGGGGGACAGACCGTACAAGAGACCCAGTACTTC.

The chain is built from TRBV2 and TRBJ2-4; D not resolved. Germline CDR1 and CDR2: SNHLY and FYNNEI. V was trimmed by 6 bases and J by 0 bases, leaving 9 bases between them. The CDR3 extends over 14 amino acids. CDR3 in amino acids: CASRDSLAKNIQYF. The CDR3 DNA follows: TGTGCCAGCAGAGACTCCCTAGCCAAAAACATTCAGTACTTC.

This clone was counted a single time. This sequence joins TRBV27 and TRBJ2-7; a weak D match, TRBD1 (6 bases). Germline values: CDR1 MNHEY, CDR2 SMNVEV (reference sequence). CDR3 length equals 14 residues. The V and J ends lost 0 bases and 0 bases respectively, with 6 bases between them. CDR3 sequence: CASSLSTGSYEQYF. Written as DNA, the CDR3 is TGTGCCAGCAGTTTATCGACAGGCTCCTACGAGCAGTACTTC.

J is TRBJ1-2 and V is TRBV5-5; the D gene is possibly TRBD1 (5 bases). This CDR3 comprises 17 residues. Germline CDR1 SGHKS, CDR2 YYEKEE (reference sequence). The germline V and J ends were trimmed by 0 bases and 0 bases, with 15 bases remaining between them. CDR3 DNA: TGTGCCAGCAGCTTGGAGGCGGGGACGGCAACTAACTATGGCTACACCTTC. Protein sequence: CASSLEAGTATNYGYTF.

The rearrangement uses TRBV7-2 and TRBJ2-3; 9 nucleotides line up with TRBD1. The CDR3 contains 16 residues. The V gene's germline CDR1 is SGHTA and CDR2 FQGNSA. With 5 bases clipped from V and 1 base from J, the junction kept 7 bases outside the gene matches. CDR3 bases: TGTGCCAGCAGCAAGACAGGGGGATGGGGCACAGATACGCAGTATTTT. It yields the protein CASSKTGGWGTDTQYF.

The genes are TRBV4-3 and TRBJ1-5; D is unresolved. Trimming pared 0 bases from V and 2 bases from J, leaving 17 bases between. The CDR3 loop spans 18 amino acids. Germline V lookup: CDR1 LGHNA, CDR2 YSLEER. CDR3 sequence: CASSQETSGKGGNQPQHF. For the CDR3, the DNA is TGCGCCAGCAGCCAAGAGACAAGTGGAAAGGGAGGCAATCAGCCCCAGCATTTT.

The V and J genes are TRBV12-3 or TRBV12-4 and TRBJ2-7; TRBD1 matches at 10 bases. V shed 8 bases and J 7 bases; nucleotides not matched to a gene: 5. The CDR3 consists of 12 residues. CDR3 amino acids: CASGTGVEEQYF. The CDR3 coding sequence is TGTGCCAGCGGGACAGGGGTAGAAGAGCAGTACTTC.

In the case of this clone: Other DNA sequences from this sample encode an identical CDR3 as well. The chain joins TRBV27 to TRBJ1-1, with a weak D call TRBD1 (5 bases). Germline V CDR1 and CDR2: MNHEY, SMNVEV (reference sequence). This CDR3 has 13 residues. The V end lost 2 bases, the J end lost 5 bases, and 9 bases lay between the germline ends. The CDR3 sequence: CASSLRGSTEAFF. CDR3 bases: TGTGCCAGCAGTTTAAGGGGTAGTACTGAAGCTTTCTTT.

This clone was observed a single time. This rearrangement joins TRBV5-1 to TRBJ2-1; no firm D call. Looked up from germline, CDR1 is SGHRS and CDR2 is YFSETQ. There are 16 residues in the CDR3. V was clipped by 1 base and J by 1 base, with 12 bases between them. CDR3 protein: CASSLLSSFSYNEQFF. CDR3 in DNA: TGCGCCAGCAGCTTGCTTTCGAGTTTTTCCTACAATGAGCAGTTCTTC.

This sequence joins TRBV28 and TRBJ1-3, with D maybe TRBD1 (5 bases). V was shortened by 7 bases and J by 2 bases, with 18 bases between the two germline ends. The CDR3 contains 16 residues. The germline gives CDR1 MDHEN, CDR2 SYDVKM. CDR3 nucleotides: TGTGCCAGCATCACCGGAGGGGAGAGGGCTGGAAACACCATATATTTT. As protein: CASITGGERAGNTIYF.

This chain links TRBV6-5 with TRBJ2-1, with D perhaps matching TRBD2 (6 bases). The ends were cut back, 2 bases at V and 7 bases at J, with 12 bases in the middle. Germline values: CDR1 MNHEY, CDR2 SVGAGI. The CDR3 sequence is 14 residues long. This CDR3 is CASSYGLAYNEQFF. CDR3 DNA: TGTGCCAGCAGTTACGGCCTAGCGTATAATGAGCAGTTCTTC.

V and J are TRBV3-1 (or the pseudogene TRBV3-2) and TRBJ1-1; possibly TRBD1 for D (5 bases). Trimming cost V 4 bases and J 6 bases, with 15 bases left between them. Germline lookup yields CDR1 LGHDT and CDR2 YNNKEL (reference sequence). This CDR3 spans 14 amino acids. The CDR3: CASSPLMGGAEAFF. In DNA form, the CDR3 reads TGTGCCAGCAGCCCTCTTATGGGAGGGGCTGAAGCTTTCTTT.

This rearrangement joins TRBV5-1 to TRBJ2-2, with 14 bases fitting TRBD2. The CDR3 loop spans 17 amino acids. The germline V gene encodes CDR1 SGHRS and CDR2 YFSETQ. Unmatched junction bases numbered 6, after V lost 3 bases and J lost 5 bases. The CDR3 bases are TGCGCCAGCAGCTCGGGCGGACTAGCGGGAGGAACCGGGGAGCTGTTTTTT. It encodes CASSSGGLAGGTGELFF.